Given below is one T cell receptor (beta chain) in context. The antigen remains unidentified. Ulcerative colitis patients received no immunosuppressive medication before the diagnostic colonoscopy. The sample belongs to a study of pediatric ulcerative colitis. Germline lookup yields CDR1 SGHAT and CDR2 FQNNGV. CDR3 length: 15 residues. Trimming stripped 1 base from V and 4 bases from J, with 13 bases between. The study's findings and limits: Acute severe colitis showed lower rectal diversity from clonal expansions. Blood samples from a couple of patients yielded substantially fewer templates and were excluded from blood-rectal overlap analysis.

Assay: immunoSEQ multiplex PCR; the TCRdb copy retains only in-frame clones and omits some. This sample yields tens of thousands of clones, of which roughly 78% are seen a single time; approximately 4% belongs to the top ten. Sequencing was performed on blood. The clonotype was recovered from a boy aged 5-17 years with severe ulcerative colitis. This rearrangement joins TRBV11-2 to TRBJ2-5, with D possibly being TRBD1 (6 bases). The CDR3 protein is CASSLGTGWAETQYF. The CDR3 bases are TGTGCCAGCAGCTTAGGTACAGGGTGGGCAGAGACCCAGTACTTC.